This TCR beta chain was documented in a study of tumor and adjacent non-tumor tissue in lung cancer. Findings and limits, study-wide: Normal lung showed higher cumulative top 100 clone frequency than tumor.

No cell sorting was done before RNA was extracted from the tissue. More than 3 cm separated this lung sample from the edge of the tumor. Per germline, CDR1 SQVTM and CDR2 ANQGSEA. The CDR3 runs 13 residues. As for this clonotype: Its antigen is unknown.

Three rounds of nested PCR, following a modified ARM-PCR protocol, produced the TCRbeta library. TCRdb called the multiplex PCR reads again in MiXCR, with one record for every CDR3 protein. The repertoire has 98,000 or so distinct CDR3 sequences, 80% of them found once; the top ten carry more than 30%. Material for sequencing was distant non-tumor lung tissue. The receptor was derived from a man aged 55 to 70 with small cell lung cancer. The rearrangement uses TRBV29-1 and TRBJ1-1; D ambiguous. The CDR3 reads CITKIEDNTEAFF. CDR3 sequence (DNA): TGCATCACTAAGATAGAGGATAACACTGAAGCTTTCTTT.